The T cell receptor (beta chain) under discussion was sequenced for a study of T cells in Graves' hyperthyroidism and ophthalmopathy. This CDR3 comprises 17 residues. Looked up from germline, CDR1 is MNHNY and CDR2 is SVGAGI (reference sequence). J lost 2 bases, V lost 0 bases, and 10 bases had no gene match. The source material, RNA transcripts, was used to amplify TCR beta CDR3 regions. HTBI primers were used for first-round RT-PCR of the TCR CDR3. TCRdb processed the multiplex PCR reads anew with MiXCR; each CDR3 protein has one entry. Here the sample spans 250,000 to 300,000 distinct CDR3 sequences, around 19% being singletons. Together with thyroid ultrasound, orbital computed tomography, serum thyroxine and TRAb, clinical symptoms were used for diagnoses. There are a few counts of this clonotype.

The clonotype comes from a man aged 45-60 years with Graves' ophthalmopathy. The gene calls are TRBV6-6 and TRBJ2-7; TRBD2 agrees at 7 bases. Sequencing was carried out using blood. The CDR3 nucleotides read TGTGCCAGCAGTTACTCGTTAGCGGGTCCTGCAGCCTACGAGCAGTACTTC. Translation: CASSYSLAGPAAYEQYF.